These 10 T cell receptor beta chains were all obtained from the same sample, sequenced in a study of cytotoxic CD8 clonotypes in ibrutinib-treated CLL. Assay used: immunoSEQ multiplex PCR; TCRdb lists only in-frame clones, some missing. The sample carries roughly 160,000 clones, 84% recorded once. Specimen: PBMCs, collected after 24 months of ibrutinib treatment. Source of these receptors: a human donor with chronic lymphocytic leukemia.

The chain has TRBV7-2 and TRBJ1-1; 7 nucleotides align to TRBD1. CDR1 is SGHTA and CDR2 is FQGNSA in the germline V gene. The length of the CDR3 is 15 residues. V shed 1 base, J shed 4 bases, and the junction held 6 bases outside the gene matches. The CDR3 sequence is CASSLGWRQGTEAFF. In DNA, the CDR3 is TGTGCCAGCAGCTTAGGTTGGCGACAGGGCACTGAAGCTTTCTTT.

The sample holds one count of this clone. The chain links TRBV4-1 to TRBJ2-3, with 9 positions matching TRBD1. The length of the CDR3 is 14 residues. V trimming: 4 bases; J trimming: 6 bases; junction bases outside the gene matches: 5. Germline V lookup: CDR1 MGHRA, CDR2 YSYEKL. The CDR3 DNA is TGCGCCAGCAGCCGGGGACAGGGACGGGATACGCAGTATTTT. Protein product: CASSRGQGRDTQYF.

The rearrangement links TRBV18 to TRBJ2-2; 8 bases are shared with TRBD1. This CDR3 spans 16 amino acids. The V and J ends lost 2 bases and 5 bases, in that order; junction bases with no gene match: 7. Germline V gives CDR1 KGHSH, CDR2 LQKENI. The CDR3 loop is CASSPTTGGVTGELFF. The CDR3, as DNA: TGTGCCAGCTCACCAACCACAGGGGGTGTTACCGGGGAGCTGTTTTTT.

CDR3 sequence (DNA): TGTGCCACGCGACTAGCGGGAGTTCTCAATGAGCAGTTCTTC. Translation gives CATRLAGVLNEQFF. The gene calls are TRBV28 and TRBJ2-1; 12 bases agree with TRBD2. The CDR3 spans 14 residues. After removal of 10 bases from V and 6 bases from J, the junction contained 7 bases not matched to a gene. The V gene's germline CDR1 is MDHEN and CDR2 SYDVKM.

This clone appeared a few times. CDR3 nucleotides: TGCGCCAGCAGCCTCCTTGGGGACCGCATGAACACTGAAGCTTTCTTT. The encoded protein is CASSLLGDRMNTEAFF. The chain links TRBV4-1 to TRBJ1-1; D perhaps matches TRBD1 (5 bases). CDR1 is MGHRA and CDR2 is YSYEKL in the germline V gene. V lost 4 bases and J 0 bases, leaving 15 bases between the germline ends. The CDR3 contains 16 residues.

The CDR3 region has the DNA TGTGCCAGCTCGGCGGGACAGGATTATGGCTACACCTTC. Its protein is CASSAGQDYGYTF. The rearrangement links TRBV18 to TRBJ1-2, with 8 bases that match TRBD1. The CDR3 length is 13 residues. Looked up from germline, CDR1 is KGHSH and CDR2 is LQKENI. The V gene end was trimmed by 6 bases and the J gene end by 5 bases; junction bases not matched to a gene: 5.

In DNA form, the CDR3 reads TGTGCCAGCTCACAGACCACCGGGACAGCGAACACTGAAGCTTTCTTT. Amino acids: CASSQTTGTANTEAFF. V usage is TRBV18 and J usage is TRBJ1-1, with 7 bases that match TRBD1. The trim removed 4 bases at V and 1 base at J, leaving 9 bases unmatched. This CDR3 region has 16 residues. Germline V gene sequence: CDR1 KGHSH, CDR2 LQKENI.

The J gene is TRBJ2-1, the V gene TRBV7-9; D perhaps matches TRBD2 (6 bases). The CDR3 covers 18 residues. V lost 4 bases and J lost 0, with 19 bases in between. The germline CDR1 and CDR2 sequences are SEHNR and FQNEAQ (reference sequence). This chain's CDR3 is CASSSPLADRRSYNEQFF. In nucleotides, the CDR3 is TGTGCCAGCAGCTCACCGTTAGCGGACCGCCGCTCCTACAATGAGCAGTTCTTC. The full variable domain, with the rest looked up from reference TRBV7-9 and TRBJ2-1, is DTGVSQNPRHKITKRGQNVTFRCDPISEHNRLYWYRQTLGQGPEFLTYFQNEAQLEKSRLLSDRFSAERPKGSFSTLEIQRTEQGDSAMYLCASSSPLADRRSYNEQFFGPGTRLTVL.

The chain's CDR3 is CAWTLAGGLDTQYF. In nucleotides, the CDR3 is TGTGCCTGGACCTTAGCGGGAGGCTTAGATACGCAGTATTTT. The chain combines TRBV30 with TRBJ2-3; 10 bases map to TRBD2. The CDR3 length is 14 residues. Germline CDR1 is GTSNPN and CDR2 is SVGIG (reference sequence). V shed 4 bases, J shed 5 bases, and the junction held 6 bases outside the gene matches.

The chain is built from TRBV7-3 and TRBJ2-3; D may be TRBD2 (6 bases). The CDR3 runs to 18 residues. CDR1 is SGHTA and CDR2 is FQGTGA in the germline V gene. V dropped 10 bases and J dropped 2 bases, with 28 bases sitting between them. Here the CDR3 reads CATPSDRSGDGITDTQYF. The CDR3 DNA sequence: TGTGCCACCCCCTCCGATAGGTCGGGAGACGGGATCACAGATACGCAGTATTTT.